Following are 18 T cell receptor beta chains from one sample sequenced in a study of blood T cell repertoires in COVID-19. The table came from immunoSEQ multiplex PCR; TCRdb's copy has only in-frame clones and leaves some out. This table has about 82,000 clones, about 78% appearing once. The sequenced sample consisted of peripheral blood. Source of these receptors: a man aged 60-69 years with COVID-19, enrolled during active disease.

The V call is TRBV15, the J call TRBJ2-5, with a weak D call TRBD2 (6 bases). V lost 0 bases and J 5 bases, leaving 10 bases between the germline ends. Germline-derived CDR1 and CDR2 are LNHNV and YYDKDF (reference sequence). This CDR3 region has 14 residues. CDR3 region: CATSRDDLAETQYF. CDR3 DNA: TGTGCCACCAGCAGAGATGATCTAGCGGAGACCCAGTACTTC.

This sequence joins TRBV30 and TRBJ2-1, with 7 bases lining up with TRBD2. The ends lost 1 base at V and 10 bases at J; junction bases unmatched: 19. This CDR3 contains 17 residues. Germline CDR1 is GTSNPN and CDR2 is SVGIG (reference sequence). DNA for the CDR3: TGTGCCTGGAGTGGAGACATGCGGACTAGGGACCCAGGGGAGCAGTTCTTC. Its protein is CAWSGDMRTRDPGEQFF.

The sample holds one count of this clone. The chain is built from TRBV5-4 and TRBJ1-1, with 9 bases matching TRBD1. The CDR3 is made up of 17 amino acids. Germline assignment: CDR1 SGHNT and CDR2 YYREEE (reference sequence). The junction had 12 bases not matched to a gene; V was cut back by 4 bases and J by 2 bases. The CDR3 nucleotides read TGTGCCAGCAGCCCCCAGACAGGGGGGGTGGGCAACACTGAAGCTTTCTTT. Protein sequence: CASSPQTGGVGNTEAFF.

The J gene is TRBJ1-2, the V gene TRBV27; D unclear. The germline CDR1 and CDR2 sequences are MNHEY and SMNVEV (reference sequence). Between the trimmed V and J ends, which lost 3 bases and 5 bases, there was a span of 13 bases. The CDR3 runs to 14 residues. CDR3 in DNA: TGTGCCAGCAGTTTGAGAGGACTTAATTATGGCTACACCTTC. This gives the protein CASSLRGLNYGYTF.

This rearrangement joins TRBV30 to TRBJ1-4, with D possibly being TRBD1 (5 bases). V dropped 5 bases and J dropped 5 bases, with 18 bases sitting between them. The CDR3 is 15 residues long. Germline lookup yields CDR1 GTSNPN and CDR2 SVGIG (reference sequence). As DNA, the CDR3 is TGTGCCTGGGCCCCTCCGGCGGGGCGCAATGAAAAACTGTTTTTT. Protein sequence: CAWAPPAGRNEKLFF.

The chain joins TRBV11-1 to TRBJ2-1; D gene ambiguous. CDR3 length: 14 residues. V dropped 1 base and J dropped 0 bases, with 4 bases sitting between them. CDR1 SGHAT and CDR2 FQDESV come from the germline V gene (reference sequence). CDR3 loop: CASSLGASYNEQFF. CDR3 bases: TGTGCCAGCAGCTTAGGGGCCTCCTACAATGAGCAGTTCTTC.

V and J are TRBV6-6 and TRBJ2-7; D is ambiguous. Per germline, CDR1 MNHNY and CDR2 SVGAGI (reference sequence). V was clipped by 2 bases and J by 4 bases, with 6 bases between them. The CDR3 consists of 12 residues. CDR3 loop: CASSYMAYEQYF. The CDR3, as DNA: TGTGCCAGCAGTTACATGGCATACGAGCAGTACTTC.

CDR3 protein: CASSLDYSGNTIYF. Written as DNA, the CDR3 is TGTGCCAGCAGCTTGGACTACTCTGGAAACACCATATATTTT. The genes are TRBV5-5 and TRBJ1-3; D is unclear. Germline CDR1 is SGHKS and CDR2 is YYEKEE (reference sequence). The CDR3 spans 14 residues. V lost 0 bases and J lost 0, with 4 bases in between.

V is TRBV2 and J is TRBJ2-7, with D possibly being TRBD1 (6 bases). V lost 2 bases, J lost 6 bases, and 14 bases lay in between. The CDR3 has 14 amino acids. Germline V gene lookup returns CDR1 SNHLY and CDR2 FYNNEI. In DNA, the CDR3 is TGTGCCAGCAGTGAAAGGGGGATCGCCCTCGAGCAGTACTTC. Protein product: CASSERGIALEQYF.

The rearrangement joins TRBV20-1 to TRBJ1-5; D gene uncertain. The germline V gene has CDR1 DFQATT and CDR2 SNEGSKA (reference sequence). The ends were cut back, 3 bases at V and 5 bases at J, with 11 bases in the middle. The CDR3 runs 13 residues. The chain's CDR3 is CSASYGKDQPQHF. CDR3 nucleotide sequence: TGCAGTGCTAGTTACGGGAAGGATCAGCCCCAGCATTTT.

The V and J genes are TRBV6-2 or TRBV6-3 and TRBJ2-7, with 7 positions matching TRBD1. CDR1 and CDR2 from the germline V gene are MNHEY and SVGEGT. Trimming at V came to 5 bases and at J to 3 bases, leaving 7 bases not matched to a gene. The CDR3 loop spans 14 amino acids. In DNA form, the CDR3 reads TGTGCCAGCAGTGACCCGCGGACAGGCTACGAGCAGTACTTC. This translates into CASSDPRTGYEQYF.

Only one count was recorded for this clone. V gene TRBV9 combines with J gene TRBJ1-2; 7 bases match TRBD1. The CDR3 contains 13 residues. Germline-derived CDR1 and CDR2 are SGDLS and YYNGEE. V shed 6 bases and J 8 bases; nucleotides not matched to a gene: 10. This chain's CDR3 is CASTEGASVGYTF. CDR3 DNA: TGTGCCAGCACCGAGGGGGCCAGTGTCGGCTACACCTTC.

This clone was detected once. The CDR3 nucleotides read TGTGCCTGGAGTGTGCCTAGGGGGGAGCAGTACTTC. Translated: CAWSVPRGEQYF. The J gene is TRBJ2-7, the V gene TRBV30; tentative D call: TRBD1 (6 bases). Germline CDR1 reads GTSNPN; CDR2 reads SVGIG (reference sequence). This CDR3 is 12 amino acids long. V lost 0 bases and J 7 bases, leaving 10 bases between the germline ends. The full variable domain, completed using reference TRBV30 and TRBJ2-7, is SQTIHQWPATLVQPVGSPLSLECTVEGTSNPNLYWYRQAAGRGLQLLFYSVGIGQISSEVPQNLSASRPQDRQFILSSKKLLLSDSGFYLCAWSVPRGEQYFGPGTRLTVT.

This clone was detected only once. This sequence joins TRBV5-4 and TRBJ2-5; D remains unclear. The germline V gene encodes CDR1 SGHNT and CDR2 YYREEE (reference sequence). This CDR3 spans 14 amino acids. Trimming removed 0 bases at V and 4 bases at J, with 10 bases between. CDR3 nucleotide sequence: TGTGCCAGCAGCTTGGCTGGAGTCCGAGAGACCCAGTACTTC. It is translated as CASSLAGVRETQYF. Full variable domain (remainder filled in from reference TRBV5-4 and TRBJ2-5): ETGVTQSPTHLIKTRGQQVTLRCSSQSGHNTVSWYQQALGQGPQFIFQYYREEENGRGNFPPRFSGLQFPNYSSELNVNALELDDSALYLCASSLAGVRETQYFGPGTRLLVL.

The chain has TRBV27 and TRBJ1-3; perhaps TRBD1 as D (5 bases). Per the germline V gene, CDR1 is MNHEY and CDR2 is SMNVEV (reference sequence). This CDR3 is 15 amino acids long. Between the trimmed V and J ends, which lost 6 bases and 3 bases, there was a span of 15 bases. This CDR3 is CASSLTPGGGNTIYF. The CDR3 nucleotides read TGTGCCAGCAGCTTGACCCCCGGGGGTGGAAACACCATATATTTT.

The chain combines TRBV2 with TRBJ2-3; 11 bases are a match to TRBD1. V lost 11 bases to trimming and J lost 9 bases; unmatched junction nucleotides: 7. Germline CDR1 and CDR2: SNHLY and FYNNEI. The CDR3 length is 12 residues. The CDR3 coding sequence is TGTGCCGGCCGGACAGGGGGCAGGACGCAGTATTTT. As protein: CAGRTGGRTQYF.

V usage is TRBV5-4 and J usage is TRBJ2-2; no firm D call. Germline values: CDR1 SGHNT, CDR2 YYREEE (reference sequence). The germline V and J ends were trimmed by 1 base and 1 base, with 11 bases remaining between them. This CDR3 comprises 16 residues. CDR3 loop: CASSLLAAGNTGELFF. The DNA of the CDR3 is TGTGCCAGCAGCTTGTTGGCAGCAGGGAACACCGGGGAGCTGTTTTTT. Combining the CDR3 with reference TRBV5-4 and TRBJ2-2 gives the whole variable domain ETGVTQSPTHLIKTRGQQVTLRCSSQSGHNTVSWYQQALGQGPQFIFQYYREEENGRGNFPPRFSGLQFPNYSSELNVNALELDDSALYLCASSLLAAGNTGELFFGEGSRLTVL.

This rearrangement joins TRBV6-6 to TRBJ1-1, with D possibly matching TRBD1 (6 bases). Germline V gene lookup returns CDR1 MNHNY and CDR2 SVGAGI (reference sequence). The CDR3 covers 14 residues. Trimming pared 0 bases from V and 6 bases from J, leaving 11 bases between. As DNA, the CDR3 is TGTGCCAGCAGTTACTCCGGGACAAATCCTGAAGCTTTCTTT. Amino acid sequence: CASSYSGTNPEAFF.